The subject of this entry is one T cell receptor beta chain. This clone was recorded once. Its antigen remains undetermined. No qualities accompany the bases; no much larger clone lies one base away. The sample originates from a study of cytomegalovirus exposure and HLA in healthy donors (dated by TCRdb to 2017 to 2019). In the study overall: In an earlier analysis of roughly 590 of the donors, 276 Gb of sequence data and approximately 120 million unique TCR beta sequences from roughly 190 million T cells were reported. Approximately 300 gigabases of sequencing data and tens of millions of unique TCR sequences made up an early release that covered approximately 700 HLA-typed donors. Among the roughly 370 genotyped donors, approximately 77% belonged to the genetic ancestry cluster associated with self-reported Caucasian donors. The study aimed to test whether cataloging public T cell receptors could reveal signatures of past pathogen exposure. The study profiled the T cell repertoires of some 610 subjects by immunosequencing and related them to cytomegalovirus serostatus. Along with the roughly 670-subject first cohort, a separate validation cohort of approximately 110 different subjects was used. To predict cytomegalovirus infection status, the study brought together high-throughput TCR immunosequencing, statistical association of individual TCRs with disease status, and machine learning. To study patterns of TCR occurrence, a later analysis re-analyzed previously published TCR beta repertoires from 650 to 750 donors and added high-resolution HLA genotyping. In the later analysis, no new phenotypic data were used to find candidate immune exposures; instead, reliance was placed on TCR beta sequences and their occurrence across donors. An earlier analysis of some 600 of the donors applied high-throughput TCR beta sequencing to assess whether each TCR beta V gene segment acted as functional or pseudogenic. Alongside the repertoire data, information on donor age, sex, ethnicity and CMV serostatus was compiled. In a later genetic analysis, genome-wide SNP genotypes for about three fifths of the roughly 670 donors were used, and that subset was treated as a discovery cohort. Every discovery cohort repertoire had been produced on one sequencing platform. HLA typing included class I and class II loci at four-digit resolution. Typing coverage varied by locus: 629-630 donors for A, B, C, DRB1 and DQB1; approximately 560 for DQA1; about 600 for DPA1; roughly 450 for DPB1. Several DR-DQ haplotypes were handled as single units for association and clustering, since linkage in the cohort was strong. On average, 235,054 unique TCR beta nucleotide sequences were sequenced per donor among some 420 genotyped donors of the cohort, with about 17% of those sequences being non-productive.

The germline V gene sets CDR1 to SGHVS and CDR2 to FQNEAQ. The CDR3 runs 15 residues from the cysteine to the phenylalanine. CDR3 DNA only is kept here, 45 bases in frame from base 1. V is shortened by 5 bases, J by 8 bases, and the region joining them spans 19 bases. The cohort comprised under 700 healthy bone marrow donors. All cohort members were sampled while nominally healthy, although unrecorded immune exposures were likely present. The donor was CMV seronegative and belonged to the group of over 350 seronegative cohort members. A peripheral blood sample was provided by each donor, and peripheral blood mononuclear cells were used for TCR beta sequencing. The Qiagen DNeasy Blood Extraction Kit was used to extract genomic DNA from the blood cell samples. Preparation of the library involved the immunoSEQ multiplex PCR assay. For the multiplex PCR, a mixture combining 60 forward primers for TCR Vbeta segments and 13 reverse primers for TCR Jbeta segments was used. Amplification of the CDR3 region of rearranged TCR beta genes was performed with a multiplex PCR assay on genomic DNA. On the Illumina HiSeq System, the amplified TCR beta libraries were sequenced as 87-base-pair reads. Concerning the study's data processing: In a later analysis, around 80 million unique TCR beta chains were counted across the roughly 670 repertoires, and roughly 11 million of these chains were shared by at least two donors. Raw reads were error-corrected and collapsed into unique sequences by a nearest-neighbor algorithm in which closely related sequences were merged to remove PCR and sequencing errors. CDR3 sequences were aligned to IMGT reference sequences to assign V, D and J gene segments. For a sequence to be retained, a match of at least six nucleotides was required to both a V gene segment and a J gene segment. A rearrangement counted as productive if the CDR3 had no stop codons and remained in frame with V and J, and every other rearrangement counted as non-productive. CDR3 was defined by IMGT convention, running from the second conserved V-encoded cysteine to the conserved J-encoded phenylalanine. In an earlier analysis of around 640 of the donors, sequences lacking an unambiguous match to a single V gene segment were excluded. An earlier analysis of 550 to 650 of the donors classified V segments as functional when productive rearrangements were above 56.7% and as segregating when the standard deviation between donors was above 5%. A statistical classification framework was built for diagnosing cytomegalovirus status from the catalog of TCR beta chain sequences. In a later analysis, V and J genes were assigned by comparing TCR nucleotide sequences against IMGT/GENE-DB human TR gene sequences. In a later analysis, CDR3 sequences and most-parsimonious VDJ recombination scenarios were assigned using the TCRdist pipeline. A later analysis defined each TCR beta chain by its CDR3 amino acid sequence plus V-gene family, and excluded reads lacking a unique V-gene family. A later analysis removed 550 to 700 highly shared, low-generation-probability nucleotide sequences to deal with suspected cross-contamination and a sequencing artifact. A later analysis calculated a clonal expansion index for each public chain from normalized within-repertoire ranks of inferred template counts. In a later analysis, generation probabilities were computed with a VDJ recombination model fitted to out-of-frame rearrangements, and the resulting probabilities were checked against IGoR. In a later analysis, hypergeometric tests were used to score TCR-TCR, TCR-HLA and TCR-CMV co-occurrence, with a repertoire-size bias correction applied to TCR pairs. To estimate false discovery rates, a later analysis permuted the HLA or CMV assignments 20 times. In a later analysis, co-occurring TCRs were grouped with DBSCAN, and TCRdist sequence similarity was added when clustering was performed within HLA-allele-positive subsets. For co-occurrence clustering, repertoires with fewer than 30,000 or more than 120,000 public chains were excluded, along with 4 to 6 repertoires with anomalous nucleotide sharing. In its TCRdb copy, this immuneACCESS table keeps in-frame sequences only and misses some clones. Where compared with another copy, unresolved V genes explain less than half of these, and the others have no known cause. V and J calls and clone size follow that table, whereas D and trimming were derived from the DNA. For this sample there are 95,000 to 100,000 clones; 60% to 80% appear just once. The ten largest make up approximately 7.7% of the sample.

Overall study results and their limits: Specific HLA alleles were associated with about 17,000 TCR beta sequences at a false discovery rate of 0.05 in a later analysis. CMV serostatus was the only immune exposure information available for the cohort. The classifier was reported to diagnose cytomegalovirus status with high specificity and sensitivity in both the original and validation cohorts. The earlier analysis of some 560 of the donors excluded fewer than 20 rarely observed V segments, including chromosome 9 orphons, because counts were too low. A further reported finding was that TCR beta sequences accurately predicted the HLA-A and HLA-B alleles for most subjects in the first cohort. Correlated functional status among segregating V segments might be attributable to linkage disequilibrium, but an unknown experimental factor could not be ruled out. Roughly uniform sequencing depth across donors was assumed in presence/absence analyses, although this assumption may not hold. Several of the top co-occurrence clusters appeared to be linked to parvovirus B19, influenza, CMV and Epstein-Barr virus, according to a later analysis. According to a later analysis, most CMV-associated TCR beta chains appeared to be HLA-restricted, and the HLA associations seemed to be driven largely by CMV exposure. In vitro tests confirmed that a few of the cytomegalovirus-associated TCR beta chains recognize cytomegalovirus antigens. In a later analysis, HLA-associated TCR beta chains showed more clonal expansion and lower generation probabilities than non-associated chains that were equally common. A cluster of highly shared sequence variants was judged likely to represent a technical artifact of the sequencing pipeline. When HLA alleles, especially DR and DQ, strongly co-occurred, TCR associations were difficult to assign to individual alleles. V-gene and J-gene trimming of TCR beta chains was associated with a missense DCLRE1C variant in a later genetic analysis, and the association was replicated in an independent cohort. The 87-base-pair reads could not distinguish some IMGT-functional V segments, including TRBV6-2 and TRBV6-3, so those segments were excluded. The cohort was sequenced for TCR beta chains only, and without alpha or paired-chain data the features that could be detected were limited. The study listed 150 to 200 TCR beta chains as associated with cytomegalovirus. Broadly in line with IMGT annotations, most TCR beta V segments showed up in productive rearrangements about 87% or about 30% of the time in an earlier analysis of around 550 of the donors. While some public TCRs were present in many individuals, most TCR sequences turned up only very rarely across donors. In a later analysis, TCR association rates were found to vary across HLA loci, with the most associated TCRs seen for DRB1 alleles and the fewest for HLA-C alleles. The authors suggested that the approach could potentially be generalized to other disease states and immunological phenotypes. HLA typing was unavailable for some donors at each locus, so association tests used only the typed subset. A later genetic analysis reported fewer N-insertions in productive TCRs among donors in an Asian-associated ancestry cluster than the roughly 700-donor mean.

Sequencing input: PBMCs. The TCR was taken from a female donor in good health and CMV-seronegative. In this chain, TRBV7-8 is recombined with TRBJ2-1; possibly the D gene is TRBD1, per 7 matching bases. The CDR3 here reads CASSPGGRRWDEQFF. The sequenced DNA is TGTGCCAGCAGCCCAGGGGGGAGACGTTGGGATGAGCAGTTCTTC. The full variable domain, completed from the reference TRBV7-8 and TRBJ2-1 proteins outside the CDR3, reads GAGVSQSPRYKVAKRGQDVALRCDPISGHVSLFWYQQALGQGPEFLTYFQNEAQLDKSGLPSDRFFAERPEGSVSTLKIQRTQQEDSAVYLCASSPGGRRWDEQFFGPGTRLTVL.